Sequencing of this T cell receptor (beta chain) was carried out in a study of T cell responses to AZD1222 COVID-19 vaccine. Repertoires were generated with immunoSEQ multiplex PCR, while TCRdb's copy carries only in-frame clones and drops some. This sample has 15,000 to 20,000 clones; 81% occur once, and the top ten carry approximately 22%. This CDR3 comprises 15 residues. Germline CDR1 is LNHDA and CDR2 is SQIVND (reference sequence). Trimming took off 7 bases at V and 1 base at J, with 15 bases between the two ends. The TCR sequence derives from an adult who received the AZD1222 COVID-19 vaccine. The sequences come from peripheral blood, collected 28 days after the second AZD1222 dose. The chain uses TRBV19 and TRBJ2-3; D may be TRBD1 (6 bases). CDR3 protein: CASTIQGWGTDTQYF. CDR3 nucleotides: TGTGCCAGTACAATACAGGGATGGGGCACAGATACGCAGTATTTT.